The 9 T cell receptor beta chains below all came from one sample that was sequenced in a study of blood T cells in healthy people across ages. Primed by a sample-barcoded 5' primer and a J-beta primer mix, a second PCR proceeded for roughly 7 to 12 cycles. MiXCR, applied by TCRdb to the 5' RACE reads, yields one record per CDR3 protein. The data hold over a million distinct CDR3 sequences, with roughly 40% observed a single time. Sequenced material: blood. These receptors all come from a woman between 18 and 29 years old in good health.

The chain carries TRBV2 and TRBJ2-7, with 7 bases aligning to TRBD2. TRBJ2-5 matches the DNA end more closely, so the J call is doubtful. Germline CDR1 reads SNHLY; CDR2 reads FYNNEI. The CDR3 has 12 residues. The CDR3 region is CAGSGDAETQYF. The CDR3 DNA is TGTGCCGGAAGCGGGGATGCGGAGACCCAGTACTTC.

The chain combines TRBV20-1 with TRBJ2-1; no reliable D call. Germline-derived CDR1 and CDR2 are DFQATT and SNEGSKA (reference sequence). Between the trimmed V and J ends, which lost 3 bases and 6 bases, there was a span of 12 bases. This CDR3 has 13 residues. This chain's CDR3 is CSARVRASNEQFF. The CDR3 nucleotides are TGCAGTGCTAGGGTTAGGGCGTCCAATGAGCAGTTCTTC.

Points on this clonotype: One end of the junction is discordant with germline, which a read error may explain. The chain links TRBV6-2 or TRBV6-3 to TRBJ1-1; D is ambiguous. Germline V lookup: CDR1 MNHEY, CDR2 SVGEGT. This CDR3 is built from 13 residues. The CDR3 region is CASSDSVNTEAFF. CDR3 in DNA: TGTGCCAGCAGTGACTCAGTGAACACTGAAGCTTTCTTT.

This clonotype turned up a few times. The rearrangement uses TRBV10-3 and TRBJ2-1, with D maybe TRBD2 (5 bases). The DNA end is a closer match to TRBJ2-7, so the J assignment may be wrong. The germline V gene encodes CDR1 ENHRY and CDR2 SYGVKD. The CDR3 is 16 residues long. In DNA, the CDR3 is TGTGCCATCAGTGAGGGTAGTTCTAGCTCCTACAATGAGCAGTACTTC. It specifies CAISEGSSSSYNEQYF.

This clonotype has more than one count but fewer than ten. The V call is TRBV28, the J call TRBJ2-3; 8 bases line up with TRBD2. The CDR3 is made up of 15 amino acids. Germline V lookup: CDR1 MDHEN, CDR2 SYDVKM. V shed 10 bases, J shed 5 bases, and the junction held 14 bases outside the gene matches. The CDR3 DNA reads TGTGCCACCCTAACCCAACTAGCGGTGGGAGATACGCAGTATTTT. Residues: CATLTQLAVGDTQYF.

Notes on this clonotype: An end of the junction differs from the germline gene, which may be a read error. This chain links TRBV5-1 with TRBJ2-1, with 9 bases aligning to TRBD2. CDR3 length: 16 residues. CDR1 SGHRS and CDR2 YFSETQ come from the germline V gene. The CDR3 nucleotides are TGCACCAGCAGCTGGGGGGGTAGCGGGGGATACAATGAGCAGTTCTTC. Translated, it gives CTSSWGGSGGYNEQFF.

This chain uses TRBV30 with TRBJ1-2; D not certain. The V gene lost 2 bases and the J gene lost 4 bases, with 14 bases spanning the gap. Germline values: CDR1 GTSNPN, CDR2 SVGIG (reference sequence). This CDR3 has 14 amino acids. CDR3 in DNA: TGTGCCTGGAGTCCTGAAACAGTTTTCTATGGCTACACCTTC. As protein: CAWSPETVFYGYTF.

A single count supports this clonotype. The V and J genes are TRBV12-3 or TRBV12-4 and TRBJ2-5, with D hard to call. There are 14 residues in the CDR3. Trimming cost V 11 bases and J 0 bases, with 16 bases left between them. For the CDR3, the DNA is TGTGCCTGCACAGTTTACCCTCACCAAGAGACCCAGTACTTC. Translating gives CACTVYPHQETQYF.

The genes are TRBV10-3 and TRBJ2-3; D possibly corresponds to TRBD1 (6 bases). Germline V CDR1 and CDR2: ENHRY, SYGVKD. Trimming left V 10 bases short and J 2 bases short, with 10 bases between. The CDR3 extends over 12 amino acids. CDR3 in amino acids: CATQGLTDTQYF. The CDR3 coding sequence is TGTGCCACACAGGGCCTCACAGATACGCAGTATTTT.